The rows below give T cell receptor beta chains drawn from one sample of a study of blood T cells in healthy people across ages. TCRdb reanalysed the 5' RACE reads using MiXCR and keeps one entry per CDR3 protein. The sample has around 580,000 distinct CDR3 sequences, roughly 48% seen once. The sample consisted of blood. These receptors came from a man aged 80 or over in good health. The conserved cysteine and the conserved F or W are not part of the CDR3 here. Clone size is stated in some rows and not others, as once, few, many or a class when expanded.

V	size	J	CDR3
TRBV7-2	.	TRBJ2-3	ASSSGQGAWDTQY
TRBV4-2	.	TRBJ2-7	ASSLWSGGDFSYEQY
TRBV5-1	once	TRBJ2-7	ASRRDVSYEQY
TRBV7-2	.	TRBJ2-1	ASSGGGYNEQF
TRBV10-3	.	TRBJ1-1	AIREQVSTEAF
TRBV20-1	.	TRBJ1-1	SARGGKDRGRLLGTEDF
TRBV6-5	many	TRBJ2-1	ASSYSIGLDDEQF
TRBV29-1	.	TRBJ2-7	SVEVGQGISVEQY
TRBV4-1	.	TRBJ1-2	ASSQDSGYYGYT
TRBV6-6	many	TRBJ2-1	ASSSGSFYNEQF
TRBV7-2	many	TRBJ2-4	ASSFQGSNIQY
TRBV7-8	.	TRBJ2-7	ASSLERAARSYEQY
TRBV20-1	.	TRBJ1-5	SARQGVDQPQH
TRBV12-3/TRBV12-4	.	TRBJ2-7	ASSSTGREDYEQY
TRBV7-9	few	TRBJ1-1	ASSPRTGYNTEAF
TRBV7-2	few	TRBJ2-5	ASSYQGLAGGETQY
TRBV27	.	TRBJ2-5	ASSRTGMILETQY
TRBV6-2/TRBV6-3	.	TRBJ1-2	ASSAESGQGANYGYT
TRBV7-9	many	TRBJ2-5	ASSPTGQETQY
TRBV11-1	.	TRBJ2-5	ASSPRLDSETQY
TRBV7-9	few	TRBJ2-5	ASSLMSFQETQY
TRBV7-2	.	TRBJ2-6	ASSFSGGLSGANVLT
TRBV10-3	.	TRBJ2-7	ATSESTDEQY
TRBV20-1	.	TRBJ2-5	SANDRAETQY
TRBV5-1	few	TRBJ1-2	ASSWGQSYGYT
TRBV9	.	TRBJ2-1	ASSPPAALNEQF
TRBV4-3	.	.	ASSQEGGNEQY
TRBV20-1	few	TRBJ2-1	SARQHTGYNEQF
TRBV2	.	TRBJ1-2	ASSEVGANYGYT
TRBV4-3	once	TRBJ2-3	ASSQDRGLDWRPSTDTQY
TRBV4-2	.	TRBJ2-7	ASSQEASRHNEQY
TRBV10-3	few	TRBJ2-3	AISLDRGTDTQY
TRBV29-1	.	TRBJ2-7	SAERAGNYEQY
TRBV20-1	.	TRBJ2-3	SARDLLDTQY
TRBV11-3	.	TRBJ2-2	ASSIRANTGELF
TRBV20-1	.	TRBJ2-6	SASRAGYSGANVLT
TRBV4-3	.	TRBJ2-3	ASSRRGIITDTQY
TRBV7-9	.	TRBJ2-4	ASSFWGVIAKNIQY
TRBV4-2	.	TRBJ2-3	ASSQALAGGADTQY
TRBV20-1	.	TRBJ2-3	SASGAESTDTQY
TRBV6-2/TRBV6-3	.	TRBJ2-7	ASSTLPGTGSVQY
TRBV2	.	TRBJ1-6	ASSVTYNSPLH
TRBV10-3	.	TRBJ1-1	AIGTVVNTEAF
TRBV7-9	.	.	ASSSFRGQETQY
TRBV6-2/TRBV6-3	.	TRBJ2-3	ASSYSASGRQTDTQY
TRBV9	few	TRBJ2-3	ASSAPSGGSTDTQY
TRBV5-6	.	TRBJ2-3	ASSLVGREDTQY
TRBV20-1	.	TRBJ2-7	SASWRAYEQY
TRBV4-3	.	TRBJ1-1	ASSPTPRSTEAF
TRBV7-7	.	TRBJ2-1	ASSQQRGGSYNEQF
TRBV20-1	.	.	SASPGGPRETQY
TRBV20-1	.	TRBJ1-2	SASPLRGTYGYT